These 15 T cell receptor beta chains came from one sample sequenced in a study of monozygotic twins with inflammatory bowel disease (dated by TCRdb to between 2018 and 2021). The library was built by means of 5' RACE. The sequencing machine was an Illumina HiSeq 2500. TCRdb reprocessed the reads, so every CDR3 protein sequence counts as one entry and DNA is not shown. The sample's clone listing holds tens of thousands of distinct CDR3 sequences. The ten biggest clones cover roughly 4.8% of the sample. Input material: blood. These receptor sequences come from a human donor with ulcerative colitis or Crohn's disease, or a healthy co-twin of an affected twin (not recorded which).

The V gene is TRBV18, the J gene TRBJ1-1; the D gene TCRdb calls, TRBD1, cannot be checked with no DNA. Germline V CDR1 and CDR2: KGHSH, LQKENI. This CDR3 comprises 15 residues. CDR3 protein: CASSPGTGGVTEAFF.

V is TRBV5-1 and J is TRBJ2-3. The CDR3 has 16 residues. The germline gives CDR1 SGHRS, CDR2 YFSETQ. This CDR3 is CASSFSSNSDTDTQYF. Complete variable domain (other parts from reference TRBV5-1 and TRBJ2-3): KAGVTQTPRYLIKTRGQQVTLSCSPISGHRSVSWYQQTPGQGLQFLFEYFSETQRNKGNFPGRFSGRQFSNSRSEMNVSTLELGDSALYLCASSFSSNSDTDTQYFGPGTRLTVL.

V and J are TRBV11-2 and TRBJ2-3; the D call of TRBD2 rests on TCRdb alone, since no DNA is present to check it. There are 17 residues in the CDR3. Germline V lookup: CDR1 SGHAT, CDR2 FQNNGV. This CDR3 is CASSLDALAGAADTQYF.

The chain recombines TRBV20-1 with TRBJ2-2; TCRdb calls TRBD1, which cannot be checked without DNA. Germline V gene sequence: CDR1 DFQATT, CDR2 SNEGSKA (reference sequence). The CDR3 length is 14 residues. The CDR3 sequence is CSGARGGNTGELFF.

The chain uses TRBV11-2 and TRBJ2-1; with no DNA, the TCRdb D assignment of TRBD2 cannot be verified. The CDR3 consists of 16 residues. Germline V CDR1 and CDR2: SGHAT, FQNNGV. The CDR3 loop is CASSLAGTRSYNEQFF.

This rearrangement joins TRBV12-3 or TRBV12-4 to TRBJ2-3; TCRdb's D gene call, TRBD1, goes unchecked for lack of DNA. This CDR3 has 15 amino acids. The CDR3 reads CASSVGRGVRDTQYF.

The chain employs TRBV5-1 and TRBJ2-7; TCRdb's D call of TRBD1 is untestable without DNA. Per germline, CDR1 SGHRS and CDR2 YFSETQ. This CDR3 comprises 13 residues. This chain's CDR3 is CASSLSGGYEQYF.

This chain links TRBV28 with TRBJ2-7; TCRdb selects TRBD2, and the lack of DNA leaves this call unchecked. The V gene's germline CDR1 is MDHEN and CDR2 SYDVKM. The CDR3 is made up of 13 amino acids. This chain's CDR3 is CASASAGFGEQYF.

The chain has TRBV3-1 and TRBJ2-7; TCRdb designates TRBD1, a call that cannot be tested without DNA. The CDR3 extends over 15 amino acids. Germline V gives CDR1 LGHDT, CDR2 YNNKEL (reference sequence). CDR3: CASSRNRGRSYEQYF.

V gene TRBV10-3 combines with J gene TRBJ2-6; without DNA, the TCRdb call of TRBD1 cannot be checked. The CDR3 is 18 residues long. The V gene's germline CDR1 is ENHRY and CDR2 SYGVKD. The CDR3 region is CAISESARGGSGANVLTF.

This rearrangement joins TRBV27 to TRBJ2-1; the D call of TRBD1 rests on TCRdb alone, since no DNA is present to check it. The CDR3 has 15 residues. Germline values: CDR1 MNHEY, CDR2 SMNVEV (reference sequence). The CDR3 is CASSTGQGSYNEQFF.

The V and J genes are TRBV20-1 and TRBJ2-7; TCRdb proposes TRBD2, but this gene call is untestable without DNA. The CDR3 contains 16 residues. Germline values: CDR1 DFQATT, CDR2 SNEGSKA (reference sequence). CDR3 region: CSARKRARGSYYEQYF.

The chain links TRBV3-1 to TRBJ2-7; TCRdb's D gene call, TRBD1, goes unchecked for lack of DNA. Germline V gene lookup returns CDR1 LGHDT and CDR2 YNNKEL (reference sequence). The CDR3 totals 13 residues. CDR3 in amino acids: CASSQDWGDEQYF.

This chain connects TRBV6-1 to TRBJ2-3. The length of the CDR3 is 12 residues. CDR1 and CDR2 (germline): MNHNS, SASEGT. The CDR3 region is CASSELSDTQYF.

This chain uses TRBV15 with TRBJ2-7; TCRdb gives TRBD1 as the D gene, but with no DNA this cannot be confirmed. The CDR3 covers 13 residues. CDR1 is LNHNV and CDR2 is YYDKDF in the germline V gene (reference sequence). The CDR3 sequence: CATSAGPNYEQYF.